Sequencing of this T cell receptor (beta chain) was carried out in a study of long-term antiretroviral therapy in people with HIV. For the study at large: The earliest samples came about a decade before the 2015 immediate-ART recommendation. General observations from the study: Upon ART, diversity increased but remained lower than transplant donor controls.

Germline CDR1 reads MGHRA; CDR2 reads YSYEKL. J was trimmed by 9 bases and V by 8 bases; bases with no gene match: 8. The CDR3 contains 14 residues. Version v3.0 of the immunoSEQ assay ran at survey level. The assay was immunoSEQ multiplex PCR, and TCRdb's table has in-frame clones only and misses some. In the table there are about 21,000 clones, about four fifths of which are singletons. Each donor had at least one pre-ART and at least two post-ART PBMC samples. There were no participants with HIV treated outside the United States. To note about this clone: Its antigen is as yet unknown.

The V call is TRBV4-1, the J call TRBJ2-1, with TRBD1 matching over 12 bases. Sequenced material: unsorted PBMCs, taken 0.2 years after starting antiretroviral therapy. This receptor was obtained from a woman aged 25 to 39 with HIV. The chain's CDR3 is CASQRDRGLSEQFF. DNA for the CDR3: TGCGCCAGCCAAAGGGACAGGGGGCTGAGTGAGCAGTTCTTC.